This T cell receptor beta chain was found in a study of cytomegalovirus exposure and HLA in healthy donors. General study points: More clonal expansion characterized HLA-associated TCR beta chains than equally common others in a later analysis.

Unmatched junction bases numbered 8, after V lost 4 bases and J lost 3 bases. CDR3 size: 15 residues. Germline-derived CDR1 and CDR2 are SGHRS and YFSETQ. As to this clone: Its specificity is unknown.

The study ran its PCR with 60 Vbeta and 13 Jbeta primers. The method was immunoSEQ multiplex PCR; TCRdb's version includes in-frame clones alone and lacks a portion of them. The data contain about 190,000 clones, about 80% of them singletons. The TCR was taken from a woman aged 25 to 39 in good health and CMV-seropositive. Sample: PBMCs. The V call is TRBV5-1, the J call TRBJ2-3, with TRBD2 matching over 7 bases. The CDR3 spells CASSLGGVRTDTQYF. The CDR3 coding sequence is TGCGCCAGCAGCCTGGGGGGGGTGAGGACAGATACGCAGTATTTT.